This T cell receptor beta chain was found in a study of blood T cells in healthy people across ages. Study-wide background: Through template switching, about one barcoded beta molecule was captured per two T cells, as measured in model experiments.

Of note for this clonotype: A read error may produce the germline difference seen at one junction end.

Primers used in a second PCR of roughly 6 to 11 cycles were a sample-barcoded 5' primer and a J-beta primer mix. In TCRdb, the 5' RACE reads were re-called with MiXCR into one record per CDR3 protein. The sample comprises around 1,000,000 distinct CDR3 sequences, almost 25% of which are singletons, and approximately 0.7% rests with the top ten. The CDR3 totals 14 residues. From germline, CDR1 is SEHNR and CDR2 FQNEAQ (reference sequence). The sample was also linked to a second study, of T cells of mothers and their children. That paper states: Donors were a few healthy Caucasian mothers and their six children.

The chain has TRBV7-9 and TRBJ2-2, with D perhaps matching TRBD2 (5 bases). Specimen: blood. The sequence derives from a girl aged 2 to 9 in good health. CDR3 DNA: TGTGCCAGCAGCTTAAGAATGAACACCGGGGAGCTGGTTTTT. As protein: CASSLRMNTGELVF.